This TCR beta chain was captured in a study of T cell repertoires in cytomegalovirus infection. The overall study: Public TCR beta signatures were indicative of both CMV infection and a matching HLA type.

The V end lost 8 bases, the J end lost 0 bases, and 6 bases lay between the germline ends. The CDR3 has 12 residues. CDR1 and CDR2 from the germline V gene are SEHNR and FQNEAQ (reference sequence). Concerning this clonotype itself: Its antigen is still unknown.

Notes on the study in general: Using cumulative public TCR beta family frequency, the authors identified those who carried CMV together with the relevant HLA. CMV-specific HLA-C-restricted TCR beta clonotypes dominated the ex vivo response.

TCRdb reprocessed the reads with MiXCR, giving one entry per CDR3 protein. The repertoire holds 250,000 or so distinct CDR3 sequences, about 15% seen once, with 40% to 55% in the top ten. This TCR was recovered from a human donor in good health (CMV status not recorded). Some clones in this sample may be carry-over from other donors' samples. The sample consisted of CD8+ T cells from PBMCs. The chain carries TRBV7-9 and TRBJ2-3; the D gene could be TRBD1 or TRBD2 (5 bases each). This CDR3 reads CASGGSTDTQYF. CDR3 in DNA: TGTGCCAGCGGGGGTAGCACAGATACGCAGTATTTT.